This T cell receptor (beta chain) is drawn from a study of patients and donors after allogeneic stem cell transplantation. Trimming pared 1 base from V and 0 bases from J, leaving 14 bases between. Germline CDR1 is SGHAT and CDR2 is FQNNGV. CDR3 length: 17 residues. Using its own MiXCR run on the RT-PCR reads, TCRdb lists one record per CDR3 protein. The top ten hold roughly 12% of the sample, which has 200,000 to 250,000 distinct CDR3 sequences, 13% to 15% seen once. This clonotype was counted between two and nine times. Sample: blood, either unsorted or a sorted T cell fraction (not recorded which). This clonotype was obtained from a human donor who was either an allogeneic HSCT recipient or a stem cell or donor lymphocyte infusion donor (not recorded which). It is not recorded whose cells these are; they may come from a transplant donor. The chain is built from TRBV11-2 and TRBJ2-3, with D tentatively TRBD1 or TRBD2 (5 bases each). In DNA, the CDR3 is TGTGCCAGCAGCTTAGGAGGGGTGACTTCTAGCACAGATACGCAGTATTTT. As protein: CASSLGGVTSSTDTQYF. The full variable domain, its missing parts supplied by reference TRBV11-2 and TRBJ2-3, is EAGVAQSPRYKIIEKRQSVAFWCNPISGHATLYWYQQILGQGPKLLIQFQNNGVVDDSQLPKDRFSAERLKGVDSTLKIQPAKLEDSAVYLCASSLGGVTSSTDTQYFGPGTRLTVL.